A selection of T cell receptor beta chains follows, all from one sample in a study of T cells in Graves' hyperthyroidism and ophthalmopathy. MiXCR, run by TCRdb on the multiplex PCR reads, gives a single entry per CDR3 protein. The sample yields about 350,000 distinct CDR3 sequences, approximately 15% seen once. The specimen was blood. These TCRs come from a woman aged 30 to 39 with Graves' hyperthyroidism. CDR3s include the opening cysteine and the closing phenylalanine or tryptophan. Each record gives: V gene, clone size, D gene, J gene, CDR3 DNA, CDR3 protein. A D gene is named only where the DNA matches it firmly. Clone sizes are given selectively: once, few, many, or a class where the clone is expanded.

v_gene: TRBV29-1; abundance: .; d_gene: TRBD2; j_gene: TRBJ2-5; CDR3nt: TGCAGCGTGGAACCCAGTCGGACTAGCGGGAGAAAGGGTGTCGGGACCCAGTACTTC; CDR3aa: CSVEPSRTSGRKGVGTQYF
v_gene: TRBV19; abundance: few; d_gene: .; j_gene: TRBJ2-7; CDR3nt: TGTGCCAGTAGTGCCGGGAATTTAAACGGGGAGCAGTACTTC; CDR3aa: CASSAGNLNGEQYF
v_gene: TRBV5-4; abundance: .; d_gene: .; j_gene: TRBJ2-3; CDR3nt: TGTGCCAGCAGCTTATTCACCTTCGCAGATACGCAGTATTTT; CDR3aa: CASSLFTFADTQYF
v_gene: TRBV3-1; abundance: many; d_gene: .; j_gene: TRBJ1-4; CDR3nt: TGTGCCAGCAGCCATAGGAGGGAAGCAACTAATGAAAAACTGTTTTTT; CDR3aa: CASSHRREATNEKLFF
v_gene: TRBV14; abundance: .; d_gene: TRBD1; j_gene: TRBJ1-6; CDR3nt: TGTGCCAGCAGCCAAGGGACAGGGTCGGGATCACCCCTCCACTTT; CDR3aa: CASSQGTGSGSPLHF
v_gene: TRBV28; abundance: many; d_gene: .; j_gene: TRBJ2-7; CDR3nt: TGTGCCAGCAGTTTATCCCAGCGGTTCTACGAGCAGTACTTC; CDR3aa: CASSLSQRFYEQYF
v_gene: TRBV7-3; abundance: many; d_gene: TRBD2; j_gene: TRBJ2-1; CDR3nt: TGTGCCAGCAGTTTATCGGGCGGGAGCTCCTACAATGAGCAGTTCTTC; CDR3aa: CASSLSGGSSYNEQFF
v_gene: TRBV28; abundance: many; d_gene: .; j_gene: TRBJ1-2; CDR3nt: TGTGCCAGCAGTTTCCGGGGCTATGGCTACACCTTC; CDR3aa: CASSFRGYGYTF
v_gene: TRBV7-9; abundance: .; d_gene: TRBD2; j_gene: TRBJ2-1; CDR3nt: TGTGCCAGCAGCACTAGCGGGAGTATCGATGAGCAGTTCTTC; CDR3aa: CASSTSGSIDEQFF
v_gene: TRBV5-1; abundance: few; d_gene: .; j_gene: TRBJ2-7; CDR3nt: TGCGCCAGCAGCTTTAGCCTCCCTTTGGACGAGCAGTACTTC; CDR3aa: CASSFSLPLDEQYF